This TCR beta chain emerged from a study of human T cells and chemical hapten exposure (dated by TCRdb to the early 2020s). About the study as a whole: For sensitization, 2% DPC in acetone was applied to a 2 cm by 2 cm area of upper inner arm skin. Blood samples were taken from patients before sensitization (week 0) and at 2, 6 and about 24 weeks after DPC sensitization. Most of the patients in the cohort were female, and the cohort covered alopecia areata with under or over 50% scalp involvement, alopecia totalis and alopecia universalis. Peripheral blood TCR repertoire changes were tracked in vivo in alopecia patients during primary and secondary sensitization to the hapten diphenylcyclopropenone (DPC). Throughout the study period of 20 to 30 weeks, patients also received therapeutic DPC doses to the scalp every week. Patch tests used Finn chambers with 0.01% DPC on the upper back, scored after 6 days by International Contact Dermatitis Research Group standards. Libraries were pooled for sequencing, and variation in per-sample TCR yields was attributed mainly to small differences in library volumes within the pool. Blood for TCR sequencing was provided by twenty-nine alopecia patients at one to four time points (pre-sensitization, 2, 6 and 24 weeks). Results and caveats for the whole study, not just this receptor: After repeated subsampling, changes were observed in the strength of the expansion versus patch-test correlation and in the threshold at which the correlation became significant. Patch test score was positively correlated with the number of PT1 expanded TCRs, with significance at thresholds 8, 16 and 32 but not at 4. DPC sensitization did not change how many TCRs were above 1 in 1000 frequency, and no evidence was found of alterations in global repertoire structure. Significantly more large CDR3 similarity clusters were formed by expanded TCRs than by pre-sensitization or healthy control sets, consistent with antigen-driven responses. Because all patients had alopecia, a presumed autoimmune disease, the immune response of the patients might differ from that of healthy individuals.

V sheds 6 bases and J sheds 2 bases, leaving 11 bases between their ends. Including cysteine and phenylalanine, the CDR3 has 13 amino acids. Of the read, only the CDR3 DNA is kept; its 39 bases are in frame from base 1. The protocol used for the library was RACE. This sample was sequenced with a NextSeq 500. During library preparation, unique molecular identifiers were attached to individual cDNA molecules so that TCRs could be counted in a quantitative, reproducible way. Both TCR alpha and TCR beta chains were sequenced from each blood RNA sample. Turning to the authors' computational methods: A median of roughly 98,000 TCRs per sample was observed, with a range of 23,224 to 690,600. V, J and CDR3 annotation of the TCR reads was performed with the Decombinator software suite. To make PS versus PT1 abundance plots, every sample was subsampled to the same number of TCRs (28,000). TCRs were defined as expanded if absent before sensitization and observed at least eight times at the 2-week time point. TCRdb ran its own pipeline on the public reads, namely fastp trimming at Q25 and MiXCR clone calling, and kept in-frame beta chains. Duplicate CDR3 protein sequences are folded into a single record with the most common DNA and genes. TCRdb assigned the V and J calls; the authors' analysis was not used. Recorded for this sample are 95,000 to 150,000 distinct CDR3 sequences; about 11% of them occurred a single time. The top ten constitute 2% to 2.5% of the sample.

The sample's time point label is to be understood as: patch test 3, about 24 weeks after DPC sensitization. The treatment or condition label corresponds to: therapeutic diphenylcyclopropenone sensitization with weekly scalp DPC. Blood at each patch-test visit was drawn before the patch test was applied. Patients were considered eligible if aged 18 to 70, diagnosed with alopecia and deemed suitable for DPC therapy, and patients were excluded if pregnant. Unfractionated whole blood was collected in Tempus Blood RNA tubes, and total RNA was extracted from that blood. A remark on this clonotype: The antigen it binds to is not known. No much larger clone is present one base from it, and per-base qualities are unavailable.

The rearranged chain carries TRBV12-3 or TRBV12-4 and TRBJ2-7, with the D segment identity uncertain. The specimen comprised whole blood, sampled in connection with sensitization to the hapten diphenylcyclopropenone (DPC). This receptor was identified in a woman between 50 and 59 years old with alopecia areata. Some clones in this sample may be carry-over from other donors' samples. The CDR3 region has the sequence CASSSEATYEQYF. The sequenced DNA: TGTGCCAGCAGCAGCGAGGCTACCTACGAGCAGTACTTC.